This T cell receptor (beta chain) was recorded in a study of human T cells and chemical hapten exposure. Turning to the study itself: Per-sample TCR yields varied mainly from small pooled library volume differences.

V was trimmed by 4 bases and J by 10 bases, leaving 14 bases between them. The CDR3 totals 13 residues. Germline V gene sequence: CDR1 SGHTA, CDR2 FQGNSA. Noted time point: pre-sensitization, week 0. As to treatment: therapeutic diphenylcyclopropenone sensitization with weekly scalp DPC. Every patch test was put on after a blood sample was taken. The library labeled individual cDNA molecules by adding unique molecular identifiers to them. Via MiXCR, TCRdb re-called the RACE reads, giving one row per CDR3 protein. The repertoire holds approximately 370,000 distinct CDR3 sequences, with around 5.5% as singletons. This clonotype was seen ten or more times. What it recognizes is unknown. Study conclusions and caveats: Among expanded TCRs, significantly more large CDR3 similarity clusters formed than among controls.

This TCR was recovered from a woman aged 18-29 years with alopecia areata. Some clones in this sample may be carry-over from other donors' samples. The material was whole blood, obtained in connection with sensitization to the hapten diphenylcyclopropenone (DPC). This chain links TRBV7-2 with TRBJ1-5; D call uncertain. This CDR3 reads CASSYDTAGPQHF. The CDR3 nucleotides read TGTGCCAGCAGCTACGATACGGCAGGCCCCCAGCATTTT. The full variable domain, completed using reference TRBV7-2 and TRBJ1-5, is GAGVSQSPSNKVTEKGKDVELRCDPISGHTALYWYRQSLGQGLEFLIYFQGNSAPDKSGLPSDRFSAERTGGSVSTLTIQRTQQEDSAVYLCASSYDTAGPQHFGDGTRLSIL.